The sequence of this T cell receptor (beta chain) was determined in a study of blood T cell repertoires in COVID-19. The germline gives CDR1 LGHDT, CDR2 YNNKEL (reference sequence). There are 16 residues in the CDR3. J gave up 5 bases and V 2 bases, and 9 bases lay outside the gene matches. Repertoires were generated with immunoSEQ multiplex PCR, while TCRdb's copy carries only in-frame clones and drops some. The repertoire holds 300,000 to 350,000 clones, approximately 87% seen once, with nearly 6.5% in the top ten. The J gene is TRBJ2-3, the V gene TRBV3-1 (or the pseudogene TRBV3-2); 8 bases line up with TRBD2. The material sequenced was peripheral blood. The receptor's source is a woman between 50 and 59 years old with COVID-19, enrolled during active disease. Written as DNA, the CDR3 is TGTGCCAGCAGCCAACTGGGACTAGGGTTTGGAGATACGCAGTATTTT. Translation gives CASSQLGLGFGDTQYF.